A selection of T cell receptor beta chains follows, all from one sample in a study of shared clonotypes between healthy human individuals. Generated by immunoSEQ multiplex PCR, the TCRdb table keeps only in-frame clones and is missing some. The sample gives about a million clones, 70% to 80% of which show up once; roughly 0.83% is in the top ten. The source material was memory CD4+ T cells from PBMCs. Receptors originate from a man aged 18 to 30 in good health. Some clones in this sample may be carry-over from other donors' samples. CDR3s include the opening cysteine and the closing phenylalanine or tryptophan. D genes are given only for firm matches. The size field is filled for only some rows; it gives once, few, many or a size class.

clone size	D gene	J gene	V gene	CDR3 protein	CDR3 DNA
-	-	TRBJ2-3	TRBV2	CASSRYTRADTQYF	TGTGCCAGCAGTCGCTACACTAGGGCAGATACGCAGTATTTT
few	-	TRBJ2-3	TRBV6-5	CASRPLGISTDTQYF	TGTGCCAGCAGGCCTCTAGGTATCAGCACAGATACGCAGTATTTT
-	-	TRBJ2-2	TRBV29-1	CRCRLPSGELFF	TGCAGGTGTAGACTACCTTCTGGGGAGCTGTTTTTT
-	TRBD2	TRBJ2-7	TRBV9	CASSTGTSSGREQYF	TGTGCCAGCAGCACAGGGACTAGCTCAGGACGCGAGCAGTACTTC
-	-	TRBJ1-5	TRBV7-9	CASSVGGVSNQPQHF	TGTGCCAGCAGCGTTGGGGGAGTCAGCAATCAGCCCCAGCATTTT
-	TRBD2	TRBJ2-7	TRBV4-2	CASSQVAGGAGEQYF	TGTGCCAGCAGCCAGGTAGCGGGAGGGGCGGGGGAGCAGTACTTC
-	TRBD1	TRBJ2-1	TRBV10-3	CAISGQGSSYNEQFF	TGTGCCATCAGTGGACAGGGAAGCTCCTACAATGAGCAGTTCTTC
-	TRBD2	TRBJ2-1	TRBV7-9	CASTWSDGRVNEQFF	TGTGCCAGCACATGGAGTGACGGGAGGGTGAATGAGCAGTTCTTC
-	-	TRBJ1-3	TRBV5-1	CASSPQGTGNTIYF	TGCGCCAGCAGCCCACAGGGAACTGGAAACACCATATATTTT
-	TRBD2	TRBJ2-4	TRBV4-3	CASSQDGGSRNIQYF	TGCGCCAGCAGCCAAGACGGGGGGAGTCGTAACATTCAGTACTTC
once	-	TRBJ2-7	TRBV14	CASSRGTVSYEQYF	TGTGCCAGCAGCCGCGGGACAGTCTCCTACGAGCAGTACTTC
-	-	TRBJ2-7	TRBV15	CATSRAGRENYEQYF	TGTGCCACCAGCAGAGCGGGACGGGAGAACTACGAGCAGTACTTC
-	TRBD2	TRBJ2-3	TRBV7-3	CASSFLAGATDTQYF	TGTGCCAGCAGCTTTCTAGCGGGAGCCACAGATACGCAGTATTTT
-	-	TRBJ2-1	TRBV27	CASKKSVPSYNEQFF	TGTGCCAGCAAAAAGAGCGTCCCCTCCTACAATGAGCAGTTCTTC
once	-	TRBJ1-2	TRBV6-5	CASSYSGIPKYGYTF	TGTGCCAGCAGTTATTCAGGGATTCCCAAGTATGGCTACACCTTC
once	TRBD1	TRBJ1-2	TRBV5-6	CASSSQGGSYGYTF	TGTGCCAGCAGCTCCCAGGGGGGATCCTATGGCTACACCTTC
few	-	TRBJ2-3	TRBV28	CASIRDHTDTQYF	TGTGCCAGTATCCGGGACCACACAGATACGCAGTATTTT
-	TRBD2	TRBJ2-7	TRBV7-9	CASSLGTSGTYEQYF	TGTGCCAGCAGCTTAGGAACTAGCGGAACCTACGAGCAGTACTTC
-	-	TRBJ1-3	TRBV5-1	CASSFSPGNTIYF	TGCGCCAGCAGCTTTTCCCCTGGAAACACCATATATTTT
-	-	TRBJ1-5	TRBV21-1	CASSNRGSNQPQHF	TGTGCCAGCAGCAACAGGGGTAGCAATCAGCCCCAGCATTTT
few	-	TRBJ2-2	TRBV27	CASSSFTQGKAGELFF	TGTGCCAGCAGTAGCTTTACGCAGGGGAAGGCGGGGGAGCTGTTTTTT
-	TRBD1	TRBJ2-3	TRBV5-1	CASKQGAGTDTQYF	TGCGCCAGCAAGCAGGGGGCGGGGACAGATACGCAGTATTTT
-	-	TRBJ2-1	TRBV5-4	CASSLQGIVGQFF	TGTGCCAGCAGTTTGCAGGGGATTGTAGGGCAGTTCTTC
-	-	TRBJ2-7	TRBV4-2	CASSQGVQFFAEQYF	TGTGCCAGCAGCCAAGGCGTCCAGTTCTTCGCCGAGCAGTACTTC
-	TRBD2	TRBJ2-1	TRBV5-1	CASSFGSGPYNEQFF	TGCGCCAGCAGCTTCGGTAGCGGGCCGTACAATGAGCAGTTCTTC
-	TRBD1	TRBJ2-5	TRBV29-1	CSVAITGTGFGETQYF	TGCAGCGTTGCTATTACCGGGACAGGGTTCGGGGAGACCCAGTACTTC
once	-	TRBJ1-2	TRBV6-1	CASSEGATGGYGYTF	TGTGCCAGCAGTGAAGGGGCCACCGGTGGCTATGGCTACACCTTC
-	TRBD1	TRBJ2-5	TRBV7-2	CASSRAYRGETQYF	TGTGCCAGCAGCCGAGCCTACAGGGGTGAGACCCAGTACTTC
-	-	TRBJ2-6	TRBV14	CASSGAASSGANVLTF	TGTGCCAGCAGCGGGGCGGCCAGCTCCGGGGCCAACGTCCTGACTTTC
-	-	TRBJ1-5	TRBV28	CASSATSNQPQHF	TGTGCCAGCAGTGCAACTAGCAATCAGCCCCAGCATTTT
-	-	TRBJ1-1	TRBV9	CASSAYSGNTEAFF	TGTGCCAGCAGCGCGTATAGCGGTAACACTGAAGCTTTCTTT
-	-	TRBJ1-1	TRBV29-1	CSVDGGAGFTEAFF	TGCAGCGTTGATGGAGGGGCCGGTTTCACTGAAGCTTTCTTT
-	TRBD1	TRBJ1-1	TRBV7-3	CASSPRAGGNTEAFF	TGTGCCAGCAGCCCCCGGGCAGGGGGAAACACTGAAGCTTTCTTT
once	-	TRBJ1-1	TRBV29-1	CSVVSGITEAFF	TGCAGCGTTGTGTCAGGGATTACTGAAGCTTTCTTT
-	-	TRBJ1-1	TRBV27	CASSWAAPMNTEAFF	TGTGCCAGCAGTTGGGCTGCCCCCATGAACACTGAAGCTTTCTTT
once	-	TRBJ2-3	TRBV28	CASSPHTDTQYF	TGTGCCAGCAGTCCTCATACAGATACGCAGTATTTT
-	TRBD1	TRBJ1-1	TRBV29-1	CSVVRDRSNTEAFF	TGCAGCGTTGTACGGGACAGGTCGAACACTGAAGCTTTCTTT
-	-	TRBJ2-7	TRBV10-3	CAISNTGYEQYF	TGTGCCATCAGTAATACAGGGTACGAGCAGTACTTC
-	TRBD2	TRBJ2-3	TRBV7-2	CASSPRLAGDRTQYF	TGTGCCAGCAGCCCGCGACTAGCGGGAGACCGGACGCAGTATTTT
-	TRBD1	TRBJ2-1	TRBV19	CAAARRDRGYNEQFF	TGTGCCGCAGCCCGCCGGGACAGGGGCTACAATGAGCAGTTCTTC
-	-	TRBJ2-2	TRBV6-1	CASTVKVNTGELFF	TGTGCCAGCACCGTAAAGGTTAACACCGGGGAGCTGTTTTTT
-	TRBD1	TRBJ2-3	TRBV28	CASRTDRKRTDTQYF	TGTGCCAGCAGAACGGACAGGAAGCGCACAGATACGCAGTATTTT
-	-	TRBJ1-5	TRBV7-2	CASSPGTHQPQHF	TGTGCCAGCAGCCCAGGAACCCATCAGCCCCAGCATTTT
-	-	TRBJ1-1	TRBV6-5	CASSYGPSQVVAFF	TGTGCCAGCAGTTACGGGCCCTCTCAGGTGGTAGCTTTCTTT
-	-	TRBJ2-5	TRBV28	CASSLSLGRPERETQYF	TGTGCCAGCAGTTTATCTCTGGGACGCCCTGAACGAGAGACCCAGTACTTC
-	-	TRBJ2-2	TRBV5-1	CASEGGSGTGELFF	TGCGCCAGCGAAGGGGGATCAGGCACCGGGGAGCTGTTTTTT
-	-	TRBJ2-5	TRBV15	CATSRATAVQYF	TGTGCCACCAGCAGAGCGACAGCCGTTCAGTACTTC
-	-	TRBJ1-1	TRBV6-1	CASNFGRADTEAFF	TGTGCCAGCAACTTCGGCAGGGCCGACACTGAAGCTTTCTTT
-	-	TRBJ2-1	TRBV4-2	CASSQDLLAPLNEQFF	TGTGCCAGCAGCCAAGATTTGCTGGCACCTCTTAATGAGCAGTTCTTC
few	TRBD2	TRBJ2-1	TRBV5-1	CASSPSLTSPKEVF	TGCGCCAGCAGCCCCAGCCTGACTAGCCCGAAGGAGGTCTTC
few	TRBD1	TRBJ1-1	TRBV4-2	CASSQDLQGMGGAFF	TGTGCCAGCAGCCAAGATTTACAGGGGATGGGAGGAGCTTTCTTT
-	TRBD2	TRBJ2-2	TRBV27	CASRTSGTGELFF	TGTGCCAGCAGGACTAGCGGCACCGGGGAGCTGTTTTTT
-	-	TRBJ1-5	TRBV28	CASSLLRAGQALSNQPQHF	TGTGCCAGCAGTTTATTGAGGGCAGGCCAGGCCTTGAGCAATCAGCCCCAGCATTTT
-	TRBD1	TRBJ2-7	TRBV4-1	CASSARGTEIGEQYF	TGCGCCAGCAGCGCGAGGGGGACAGAGATAGGCGAGCAGTACTTC
once	-	TRBJ1-1	TRBV7-8	CASSRDKQGGNTEAFF	TGTGCCAGCAGCCGAGACAAACAGGGAGGGAACACTGAAGCTTTCTTT
-	TRBD2	TRBJ2-7	TRBV7-9	CASSLSGSAPSEQYF	TGTGCCAGCAGCCTCAGCGGGAGTGCTCCGTCCGAGCAGTACTTC